The sequence of this T cell receptor beta chain was determined in a study of blood T cell repertoires in COVID-19. Assay: immunoSEQ multiplex PCR; the TCRdb copy retains only in-frame clones and omits some. The sample yields roughly 170,000 clones, approximately 85% seen once. This CDR3 is 11 amino acids long. Germline CDR1 reads DFQATT; CDR2 reads SNEGSKA (reference sequence). Sequences were obtained from peripheral blood. The V gene is TRBV20-1, the J gene TRBJ1-1; 7 positions match TRBD1. This receptor was obtained from a woman aged 55 to 70 with COVID-19, enrolled during active disease. CDR3: CRAGGNTEAFF. The CDR3, as DNA: TGCAGGGCAGGGGGGAACACTGAAGCTTTCTTT.